In its sample, the clone carrying this T cell receptor beta chain was seen a few times. Its antigen is not identified. The TCR beta libraries were generated through quantitative 5'-RACE incorporating molecular barcodes. Via MiXCR, TCRdb re-called the 5' RACE reads, giving one row per CDR3 protein. In the table there are a few hundred thousand distinct CDR3 sequences, roughly 15% of which are singletons. The data were taken from a study of CD8 T cells in ankylosing spondylitis. Study-level results: Earlier literature documents some of the motif variants in reactive arthritis synovial fluid and blood. Ankylosing spondylitis blood appeared to be characterized by a TCR beta motif of 7 to 9 highly homologous variants. Clones linked to disease, bearing a CD8+ phenotype, were relatively rare in peripheral blood. Clones tied to disease were said to be significantly enriched in matched ankylosing spondylitis synovial fluid.

The CDR3 is made up of 16 amino acids. Germline V gene sequence: CDR1 LGHDT, CDR2 YNNKEL (reference sequence). Trimming stripped 2 bases from V and 0 bases from J, with 10 bases between. The sequence was obtained from a male donor with ankylosing spondylitis. Sequences were obtained from blood, either unsorted or a sorted T cell fraction (not recorded which). The chain links TRBV3-1 to TRBJ2-2; D not certain. CDR3 sequence reads: CASSQQLPTNTGELFF. The CDR3, as DNA: TGTGCCAGCAGCCAACAACTACCTACGAACACCGGGGAGCTGTTTTTT.